One sample yielded the 10 T cell receptor beta chains listed below, sequenced in a study of T-cell reconstitution after alpha-beta-depleted transplantation in children. Unique molecular identifiers were built into the TCRbeta library. TCRdb fed the PCR reads into MiXCR, producing one record per CDR3 protein. The table has 640,000 or so distinct CDR3 sequences, roughly 15% seen once. This specimen was PBMCs from the stem cell graft donor, taken from the stem cell graft. The receptors were sampled from a human donor who donated a stem cell graft to a child with acute myeloid leukemia.

This clonotype was observed many times. This rearrangement joins TRBV20-1 to TRBJ1-6; 7 bases align to TRBD1. The CDR3 runs to 16 residues. The trim removed 3 bases at V and 7 bases at J, leaving 12 bases unmatched. From germline, CDR1 is DFQATT and CDR2 SNEGSKA (reference sequence). The CDR3 DNA follows: TGCAGTGCTAGCCTAAGACAGGGCCTTGGGAATTCACCCCTCCACTTT. Encoded protein: CSASLRQGLGNSPLHF.

The chain links TRBV11-2 to TRBJ2-1, with a tentative D call TRBD2 (5 bases). Germline values: CDR1 SGHAT, CDR2 FQNNGV. The CDR3 is made up of 18 amino acids. Trimming pared 0 bases from V and 3 bases from J, leaving 18 bases between. The CDR3 sequence is CASSLDLEGTACYNEQFF. As DNA, the CDR3 is TGTGCCAGCAGCTTAGACTTAGAGGGTACAGCATGCTACAATGAGCAGTTCTTC.

Many counts were recorded for this clonotype. This chain connects TRBV6-5 to TRBJ2-2; tentatively, D is TRBD2 (6 bases). This CDR3 is 17 amino acids long. Trimming took off 0 bases at V and 2 bases at J, with 13 bases between the two ends. Germline V gives CDR1 MNHEY, CDR2 SVGAGI. This chain's CDR3 is CASSYSRGGDNTGELFF. The CDR3, as DNA: TGTGCCAGCAGTTACTCGAGAGGCGGGGATAACACCGGGGAGCTGTTTTTT.

V is TRBV5-1 and J is TRBJ2-1; possible D gene TRBD2, 7 bases. Germline CDR1 is SGHRS and CDR2 is YFSETQ. V lost 2 bases, J lost 8 bases, and 17 bases lay in between. The CDR3 covers 15 residues. CDR3 residues: CASSFRGGPNDEQFF. Written as DNA, the CDR3 is TGCGCCAGCAGCTTCCGCGGGGGCCCGAACGATGAGCAGTTCTTC.

This clonotype was observed a few times. The chain joins TRBV7-9 to TRBJ2-1; 7 bases map to TRBD1. Germline V CDR1 and CDR2: SEHNR, FQNEAQ (reference sequence). CDR3 length: 15 residues. The V and J ends lost 5 bases and 6 bases, in that order; junction bases with no gene match: 10. Written as DNA, the CDR3 is TGTGCCAGCAGCACCCGGACAGGTTTGTCCAATGAGCAGTTCTTC. Protein sequence: CASSTRTGLSNEQFF.

The rearrangement links TRBV18 to TRBJ2-2, with D perhaps assigned TRBD1 or TRBD2 (6 bases each). The CDR3 spans 19 residues. The ends were cut back, 1 base at V and 0 bases at J, with 18 bases in the middle. CDR1 and CDR2 from the germline V gene are KGHSH and LQKENI. This CDR3 is CASSPRGFGGASNTGELFF. CDR3 nucleotides: TGTGCCAGCTCACCACGAGGGTTCGGGGGCGCGTCGAACACCGGGGAGCTGTTTTTT.

The chain recombines TRBV4-3 with TRBJ2-7; D might be TRBD1 or TRBD2, each matching 5 bases. CDR3 length equals 14 residues. Trimming took off 4 bases at V and 5 bases at J, with 15 bases between the two ends. Per the germline V gene, CDR1 is LGHNA and CDR2 is YSLEER. The CDR3 region is CASSRGDLRDEQYF. The CDR3 DNA follows: TGCGCCAGCAGCCGAGGGGACCTTCGAGACGAGCAGTACTTC.

This clonotype was recorded at least ten times. This chain joins TRBV29-1 and TRBJ1-1; TRBD1 might be the D (5 bases). The CDR3 runs to 14 residues. Germline CDR1 SQVTM, CDR2 ANQGSEA. Trimming took 0 bases from V and 6 from J, leaving 14 bases between them. CDR3 sequence: CSVEDRGALAEAFF. CDR3 coding DNA: TGCAGCGTTGAAGATCGAGGGGCTTTGGCTGAAGCTTTCTTT. Drawing the rest from reference TRBV29-1 and TRBJ1-1, the complete variable domain is SAVISQKPSRDICQRGTSLTIQCQVDSQVTMMFWYRQQPGQSLTLIATANQGSEATYESGFVIDKFPISRPNLTFSTLTVSNMSPEDSSIYLCSVEDRGALAEAFFGQGTRLTVV.

This chain connects TRBV3-1 to TRBJ1-1; D is uncertain. Trimming stripped 0 bases from V and 2 bases from J, with 16 bases between. There are 17 residues in the CDR3. Germline V gene data show CDR1 as LGHDT and CDR2 as YNNKEL (reference sequence). The CDR3 DNA follows: TGTGCCAGCAGCCAAGATCGAGGGCGTTTCATAAACACTGAAGCTTTCTTT. This codes for CASSQDRGRFINTEAFF.

This clonotype was found many times. CDR3 residues: CATSRDNRDKDTQYF. The CDR3, as DNA: TGTGCCACCAGCAGAGATAACAGGGATAAAGATACGCAGTATTTT. The chain uses TRBV15 and TRBJ2-3, with a tentative D call TRBD1 (6 bases). Germline V gene data show CDR1 as LNHNV and CDR2 as YYDKDF (reference sequence). CDR3 size: 15 residues. V was trimmed by 0 bases and J by 5 bases, leaving 12 bases between them.